This T cell receptor beta chain came from a study of T cell responses to AZD1222 COVID-19 vaccine. Investigators merged groups given second doses at roughly 4 or roughly 12 weeks. Study-level findings and limits: Spike-specific TCR breadth and depth both grew after two AZD1222 doses. Dominant CD4 TCR responses targeted spike regions 160-218 and 743-854. The reported proportion of spike-specific TCRs targeting unmutated variant regions was nearly half.

Turning to this clone: As yet, its antigen is unknown.

Sequencing was performed with immunoSEQ multiplex PCR; in TCRdb, only in-frame clones are kept and a portion is missing. This table has around 130,000 clones, roughly 88% appearing once. This CDR3 region has 17 residues. Germline V gene lookup returns CDR1 MGHRA and CDR2 YSYEKL. J gave up 8 bases and V 1 base, and 11 bases lay outside the gene matches. The chain couples TRBV4-1 to TRBJ2-1; 10 positions match TRBD1. The receptor comes from an adult who received the AZD1222 COVID-19 vaccine. Sample: peripheral blood, taken 28 days after the second AZD1222 dose. The CDR3 nucleotides read TGCGCCAGCAGCCAAGTTGGTCGGACAGGGGGAGGGGATGAGCAGTTCTTC. This codes for CASSQVGRTGGGDEQFF.